This T cell receptor (beta chain) derives from a study of T-cell reconstitution after alpha-beta-depleted transplantation in children. Regarding the study as a whole: For some patients, TCRbeta diversity was high at day 60 because of recipient T cells and thymic progenitors that survived. Fresh T-cell production supplied most of the T-cell counts and diversity seen one year after transplant. Expanded clones from the graft, numbering several hundred, reportedly supplied alpha-beta T cells about two months after transplant.

The CDR3 spans 13 residues. Per germline, CDR1 MNHNS and CDR2 SASEGT. V was pared by 7 bases and J by 6 bases, with 16 bases between. For TCRbeta, the library was prepared with unique molecular identifiers. TCRdb used MiXCR to reprocess the PCR reads, holding one entry per CDR3 protein. The sample has 250,000 to 300,000 distinct CDR3 sequences; about 9.5% are singletons. This clonotype was found many times. As yet, its antigen is unknown. This receptor was obtained from a boy under two years old with acute myeloid leukemia, due to receive a stem cell transplant. The genes are TRBV6-1 and TRBJ2-7, with a possible D match to TRBD1 (7 bases). The source material was PBMCs, sampled before TCRalphabeta/CD19-depleted stem cell transplant. The DNA for the CDR3 is TGTGCCAGCAAGGCGTTCCAGGGGGGCGAGCAGTACTTC. Its protein is CASKAFQGGEQYF.